The present T cell receptor (beta chain) was sequenced within a study of blood T cell repertoires in COVID-19. For the study at large: Both acute and convalescent COVID-19 samples were obtained from the United States, Italy and Spain. The cDNA or gDNA used as material had been derived from T cells, B-cell-depleted T cells, or PBMCs.

From germline, CDR1 is SGDLS and CDR2 YYNGEE. The CDR3 consists of 15 residues. With 4 bases clipped from V and 5 bases from J, the junction kept 4 bases outside the gene matches. Libraries were prepared by immunoSEQ multiplex PCR; TCRdb keeps only in-frame clonotypes and omits some of them. The table shows around 210,000 clones, with about 88% occurring only once. Patients in Seattle were enrolled during active infection, then followed longitudinally. Sample: peripheral blood. The source is a middle-aged man with COVID-19, enrolled during active disease. J is TRBJ2-5 and V is TRBV9; 14 bases match TRBD2. CDR3 protein: CASSPRTSGRETQYF. DNA of the CDR3: TGTGCCAGCAGCCCCCGGACTAGCGGGAGGGAGACCCAGTACTTC.